This T cell receptor beta chain is from a study of T cells after somatic rescue of genetic block. Sequencing was performed with immunoSEQ multiplex PCR; in TCRdb, only in-frame clones are kept and a portion is missing. The profile shows about 14,000 clones, more than 70% of them singletons. For this clone: An end of the junction differs from the germline gene, which may be a read error. This specimen includes other DNA sequences encoding the same CDR3.

From germline, CDR1 is SGHTA and CDR2 FQGTGA. The CDR3 extends over 15 amino acids. Input material: peripheral blood mononuclear cells (PBMCs). This chain uses TRBV7-3 with TRBJ2-1, with a weak D call TRBD2 (6 bases). The sequence was collected from a man aged 18-30 years. CDR3 protein: CASSLEGLTYNEQFF. The CDR3 coding sequence is TGTGCCAGTAGCTTAGAGGGACTTACCTACAATGAGCAGTTCTTC.